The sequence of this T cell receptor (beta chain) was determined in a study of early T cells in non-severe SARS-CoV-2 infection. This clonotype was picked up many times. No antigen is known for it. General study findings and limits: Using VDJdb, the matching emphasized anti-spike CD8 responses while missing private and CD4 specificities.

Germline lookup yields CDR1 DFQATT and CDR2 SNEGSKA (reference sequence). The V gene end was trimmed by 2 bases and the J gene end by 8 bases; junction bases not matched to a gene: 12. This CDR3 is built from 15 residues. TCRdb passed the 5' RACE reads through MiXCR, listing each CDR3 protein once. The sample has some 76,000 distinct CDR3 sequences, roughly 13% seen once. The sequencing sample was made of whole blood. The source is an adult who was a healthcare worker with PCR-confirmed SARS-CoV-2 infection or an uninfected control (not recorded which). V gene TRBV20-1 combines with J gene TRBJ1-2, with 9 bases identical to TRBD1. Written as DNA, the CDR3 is TGCAGTGCTAGATCATTGAGCGGGACAGGGATCGGCTACACCTTC. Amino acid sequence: CSARSLSGTGIGYTF.